The 26 T cell receptor beta chains in this list originate from one sample, sequenced in a study of blood T cell repertoires in COVID-19. The protocol was immunoSEQ multiplex PCR, while the TCRdb copy is restricted to in-frame clones and leaves out a portion. The table records approximately 120,000 clones, more than 70% of them present only once. Material: peripheral blood. These receptor sequences come from a man older than 75 with active or convalescent COVID-19.

In its sample, this clone was seen a few times. The chain carries TRBV14 and TRBJ2-2; 9 nucleotides line up with TRBD2. The V gene end was trimmed by 1 base and the J gene end by 7 bases; junction bases not matched to a gene: 7. This CDR3 contains 16 residues. Germline V lookup: CDR1 SGHDN, CDR2 FVKESK. CDR3 residues: CASSQGASGALGELFF. CDR3 in DNA: TGTGCCAGCAGCCAAGGGGCTAGCGGGGCCCTCGGGGAGCTGTTTTTT. Full variable domain (rest looked up from reference TRBV14 and TRBJ2-2): EAGVTQFPSHSVIEKGQTVTLRCDPISGHDNLYWYRRVMGKEIKFLLHFVKESKQDESGMPNNRFLAERTGGTYSTLKVQPAELEDSGVYFCASSQGASGALGELFFGEGSRLTVL.

This clone turned up a few times. This chain connects TRBV28 to TRBJ2-3; 7 bases map to TRBD1. J was trimmed by 2 bases and V by 6 bases; bases with no gene match: 8. This CDR3 comprises 15 residues. CDR1 is MDHEN, CDR2 SYDVKM, per germline. The CDR3 spells CASSSGTALTDTQYF. In DNA form, the CDR3 reads TGTGCCAGCAGCTCCGGGACAGCACTCACAGATACGCAGTATTTT.

The CDR3 loop reads CASSPQGSNQPQHF. CDR3 coding DNA: TGTGCCAGCAGTCCTCAGGGAAGCAATCAGCCCCAGCATTTT. This sequence joins TRBV5-4 and TRBJ1-5; D perhaps matches TRBD1 (5 bases). There are 14 residues in the CDR3. The germline CDR1 and CDR2 sequences are SGHNT and YYREEE (reference sequence). The ends were cut back, 5 bases at V and 1 base at J, with 10 bases in the middle.

The chain carries TRBV7-8 and TRBJ2-4; D is possibly TRBD2 (6 bases). The length of the CDR3 is 14 residues. V was shortened by 7 bases and J by 8 bases, with 18 bases between the two germline ends. CDR1 and CDR2 (germline): SGHVS, FQNEAQ. The CDR3 DNA is TGTGCCAGCACTTGGGGGGAATTGGAGGACATTCAGTACTTC. Protein sequence: CASTWGELEDIQYF.

J is TRBJ1-2 and V is TRBV3-1 (or the pseudogene TRBV3-2), with 7 bases lining up with TRBD1. In germline, CDR1 is LGHDT, CDR2 YNNKEL (reference sequence). CDR3 length: 12 residues. J was trimmed by 8 bases and V by 4 bases; bases with no gene match: 4. The CDR3 here is CASSRTGVGYTF. In DNA form, the CDR3 reads TGTGCCAGCAGCCGCACAGGGGTCGGCTACACCTTC.

The gene calls are TRBV27 and TRBJ1-5, with a possible D match to TRBD1 (5 bases). V was shortened by 3 bases and J by 2 bases, with 11 bases between the two germline ends. The CDR3 length is 15 residues. Germline CDR1 MNHEY, CDR2 SMNVEV (reference sequence). CDR3 residues: CASSLTDPGNQPQHF. DNA for the CDR3: TGTGCCAGCAGTTTGACAGACCCGGGCAATCAGCCCCAGCATTTT.

The rearrangement uses TRBV27 and TRBJ1-4; a weak D match, TRBD1 (6 bases). V was shortened by 6 bases and J by 7 bases, with 15 bases between the two germline ends. The CDR3 runs 14 residues. CDR1 MNHEY and CDR2 SMNVEV come from the germline V gene (reference sequence). CDR3 region: CASSPEGEGEKLFF. CDR3 nucleotides: TGTGCCAGCAGCCCCGAGGGGGAGGGTGAAAAACTGTTTTTT.

V is TRBV27 and J is TRBJ2-3, with D perhaps matching TRBD2 (7 bases). This CDR3 spans 16 amino acids. CDR1 MNHEY and CDR2 SMNVEV come from the germline V gene (reference sequence). Trimming shortened V by 0 bases and J by 2 bases, and 12 bases separated the two germline ends. CDR3 nucleotide sequence: TGTGCCAGCAGTTTATCCGGGGGGCAACACACAGATACGCAGTATTTT. Its translation is CASSLSGGQHTDTQYF.

The rearrangement links TRBV18 to TRBJ1-1; D might be TRBD1 (5 bases). Trimming took 2 bases from V and 3 from J, leaving 16 bases between them. This CDR3 spans 16 amino acids. CDR1 and CDR2 from the germline V gene are KGHSH and LQKENI. The CDR3, as DNA: TGTGCCAGCTCACCAAATAATGGGGGGGATTACACTGAAGCTTTCTTT. Protein product: CASSPNNGGDYTEAFF.

This clone was observed a single time. The chain combines TRBV27 with TRBJ2-1; D may be TRBD2 (7 bases). Between the trimmed V and J ends, which lost 1 base and 0 bases, there was a span of 13 bases. Germline loops: CDR1 MNHEY, CDR2 SMNVEV (reference sequence). CDR3 length: 17 amino acids. The CDR3 loop is CASSLWGGGTSYNEQFF. CDR3 DNA: TGTGCCAGCAGTTTATGGGGAGGGGGGACCTCCTACAATGAGCAGTTCTTC.

The chain links TRBV27 to TRBJ2-1; possible D gene TRBD1, 5 bases. The CDR3 runs to 15 residues. V was clipped by 8 bases and J by 10 bases, with 24 bases between them. CDR1 MNHEY and CDR2 SMNVEV come from the germline V gene (reference sequence). This CDR3 reads CASGLGDGSRAEQFF. CDR3 sequence (DNA): TGTGCCAGCGGATTAGGGGATGGCTCACGAGCGGAGCAGTTCTTC.

V usage is TRBV7-2 and J usage is TRBJ2-2; TRBD1 is a possible D gene (5 bases). V was shortened by 5 bases and J by 3 bases, with 7 bases between the two germline ends. CDR1 and CDR2 from the germline V gene are SGHTA and FQGNSA. The CDR3 covers 13 residues. Written as DNA, the CDR3 is TGTGCCAGCAGCCCACAGGACACCGGGGAGCTGTTTTTT. Protein sequence: CASSPQDTGELFF.

This clone occurred once. V gene TRBV5-5 combines with J gene TRBJ2-5; D is possibly TRBD1 (5 bases). The CDR3 contains 15 residues. CDR1 and CDR2 from the germline V gene are SGHKS and YYEKEE (reference sequence). Trimming pared 4 bases from V and 4 bases from J, leaving 17 bases between. Here the CDR3 reads CASSVTGSQGETQYF. CDR3 in DNA: TGTGCCAGCAGCGTAACCGGGTCCCAGGGAGAGACCCAGTACTTC.

This chain uses TRBV28 with TRBJ1-5, with a weak D call TRBD1 (5 bases). From germline, CDR1 is MDHEN and CDR2 SYDVKM. Deletions cut 6 bases from V and 7 bases from J, with 10 bases between. This CDR3 has 12 residues. As DNA, the CDR3 is TGTGCCAGCAGGGCAGGGCACCAGCCCCAGCATTTT. This gives the protein CASRAGHQPQHF.

J is TRBJ2-3 and V is TRBV12-5, with a weak D call TRBD1 (5 bases). The V end lost 1 base, the J end lost 6 bases, and 8 bases lay between the germline ends. Germline-derived CDR1 and CDR2 are LGHNT and FRNRAP. The CDR3 sequence is 13 residues long. CDR3 sequence (DNA): TGTGCTAGTGGTTTGGCCCCAGGGGATACGCAGTATTTT. Its translation is CASGLAPGDTQYF.

This sequence joins TRBV29-1 and TRBJ1-1, with a tentative D call TRBD1 (5 bases). This CDR3 comprises 13 residues. Trimming stripped 5 bases from V and 0 bases from J, with 10 bases between. Germline values: CDR1 SQVTM, CDR2 ANQGSEA. DNA of the CDR3: TGCAGCGTTCAGGGAAGGTTGAACACTGAAGCTTTCTTT. Translated, it gives CSVQGRLNTEAFF.

The chain uses TRBV7-2 and TRBJ2-6, with D perhaps matching TRBD1 (6 bases). V lost 5 bases to trimming and J lost 0 bases, with 14 bases between them. In germline, CDR1 is SGHTA, CDR2 FQGNSA. CDR3 length equals 17 residues. The CDR3 DNA is TGTGCCAGCAGCGAACCAGGGGATTACTCTGGGGCCAACGTCCTGACTTTC. This translates into CASSEPGDYSGANVLTF.

This clone was detected only once. The gene calls are TRBV7-3 and TRBJ2-7; 7 nucleotides line up with TRBD2. CDR1 and CDR2 from the germline V gene are SGHTA and FQGTGA. V lost 4 bases and J lost 2; bases outside the gene matches: 8. This CDR3 comprises 15 residues. Here the CDR3 DNA reads TGTGCCAGCAGCTCAGGTGCGGGAGACACCTACGAGCAGTACTTC. This gives the protein CASSSGAGDTYEQYF.

The chain combines TRBV6-1 with TRBJ1-1, with unresolved D. The CDR3 is made up of 13 amino acids. The V end lost 2 bases, the J end lost 1 base, and 5 bases lay between the germline ends. Germline lookup yields CDR1 MNHNS and CDR2 SASEGT. The CDR3 is CASSEYRNTEAFF. CDR3 in DNA: TGTGCCAGCAGTGAATACAGGAACACTGAAGCTTTCTTT.

V is TRBV29-1 and J is TRBJ2-1; D perhaps matches TRBD1 (7 bases). V was clipped by 4 bases and J by 0 bases, with 16 bases between them. The germline CDR1 and CDR2 sequences are SQVTM and ANQGSEA. The CDR3 covers 16 residues. CDR3 nucleotides: TGCAGCGTTGGGATTGGAGGGGGCGGCTCCTACAATGAGCAGTTCTTC. Its translation is CSVGIGGGGSYNEQFF.

The genes are TRBV18 and TRBJ1-5, with D possibly being TRBD1 (6 bases). This CDR3 has 15 residues. V lost 6 bases and J 0 bases, leaving 12 bases between the germline ends. Germline V lookup: CDR1 KGHSH, CDR2 LQKENI. The CDR3 protein is CASSRTVNSNQPQHF. In DNA, the CDR3 is TGTGCCAGCTCCCGGACAGTGAATAGCAATCAGCCCCAGCATTTT. Looking up the rest from reference TRBV18 and TRBJ1-5 gives the full variable domain: NAGVMQNPRHLVRRRGQEARLRCSPMKGHSHVYWYRQLPEEGLKFMVYLQKENIIDESGMPKERFSAEFPKEGPSILRIQQVVRGDSAAYFCASSRTVNSNQPQHFGDGTRLSIL.

J is TRBJ1-4 and V is TRBV19, with D possibly TRBD1 on 6 matching bases. V gave up 6 bases and J gave up 0 bases, with 11 bases separating them. This CDR3 is built from 15 residues. Germline CDR1 is LNHDA and CDR2 is SQIVND (reference sequence). CDR3 bases: TGTGCCAGTAGCAAACAGGGAGCAACTAATGAAAAACTGTTTTTT. Its protein is CASSKQGATNEKLFF.

The chain couples TRBV28 to TRBJ1-2, with D unresolved. Germline V gene sequence: CDR1 MDHEN, CDR2 SYDVKM. V was shortened by 2 bases and J by 7 bases, with 11 bases between the two germline ends. CDR3 size: 13 residues. The CDR3 region is CASSLEISSGYTF. The DNA of the CDR3 is TGTGCCAGCAGTTTAGAGATTTCTAGTGGCTACACCTTC.

This clone was picked up one time. The V gene is TRBV27, the J gene TRBJ1-5; possible D gene TRBD1, 5 bases. V lost 5 bases and J lost 7, with 15 bases in between. From germline, CDR1 is MNHEY and CDR2 SMNVEV (reference sequence). CDR3 length: 14 residues. The chain's CDR3 is CASSDSQGGQPQHF. The CDR3 DNA reads as TGTGCCAGCAGTGACTCGCAGGGCGGCCAGCCCCAGCATTTT.

The chain couples TRBV6-5 to TRBJ1-4; weak D call: TRBD1 (5 bases). Between the trimmed V and J ends, which lost 8 bases and 8 bases, there was a span of 18 bases. The CDR3 extends over 14 amino acids. From germline, CDR1 is MNHEY and CDR2 SVGAGI. The CDR3: CASGTQGNGEKLFF. The CDR3 DNA follows: TGTGCCAGCGGCACCCAGGGAAATGGCGAAAAACTGTTTTTT.

Here the CDR3 DNA reads TGTGCCAGCAGTGAAATTCGGGACAGCACTACCGAGCAGTACTTC. Its translation is CASSEIRDSTTEQYF. This chain links TRBV6-1 with TRBJ2-7; 7 bases fit TRBD1. The CDR3 is 15 amino acids. V dropped 2 bases and J dropped 6; count of bases not matched to a gene: 10. Germline assignment: CDR1 MNHNS and CDR2 SASEGT.